A selection of T cell receptor beta chains follows, all from one sample in a study of breast tumors, draining lymph nodes, adjacent tissues. TCRdb re-called the multiplex PCR reads with MiXCR, one entry per CDR3 protein. The data hold approximately 22,000 distinct CDR3 sequences, with 45% to 75% observed a single time. Sequencing input: breast tumor tissue. All receptors derive from a female donor with breast cancer. Some clones in this sample may be carry-over from other donors' samples. CDR3s include the opening cysteine and the closing phenylalanine or tryptophan. Each record gives: J gene, clone size, D gene, V gene, CDR3 DNA, CDR3 protein. A D gene is named only where the DNA matches it firmly. Clone size, where shown, is once, few, many, or a class for clones that have expanded.

TRBJ1-2,.,.,TRBV10-3,TGTGCCATCAGTGAGTTCGGTGGCTACACCTTC,CAISEFGGYTF
TRBJ2-7,.,TRBD1,TRBV4-1,TGCGCCAGCAGCCAACCGGGACAGGGGGCGAAGGAGCAGTACTTC,CASSQPGQGAKEQYF
TRBJ2-3,many,.,TRBV7-9,TGTGCCAGCAGCTCCGCTTCCAGGGGGGCAGATACGCAGTATTTT,CASSSASRGADTQYF
TRBJ2-1,many,TRBD2,TRBV20-1,TGCAGTGCTAGAGCACTAGCGGGGGTGGACAATGAGCAGTTCTTC,CSARALAGVDNEQFF
TRBJ2-1,.,TRBD2,TRBV20-1,TGCAGTGCTAGAGTCCCCAGGACTAGCGGGAGTGGGTACAATGAGCAGTTCTTC,CSARVPRTSGSGYNEQFF
TRBJ1-2,medium-sized,TRBD1,TRBV2,TGTGCCAGCACTTCGACAGGGAGCCCTAACTATGGCTACACCTTC,CASTSTGSPNYGYTF
TRBJ2-1,many,.,TRBV6-2/TRBV6-3,TGTGCCAGCAGTGGGACTTATAACAATGAGCAGTTCTTC,CASSGTYNNEQFF
TRBJ2-2,.,.,TRBV7-2,TGTGCCAGCAGCTTAGTTGTGGGGGACTCCGAGGAGTTCTTTTTT,CASSLVVGDSEEFFF
TRBJ1-2,once,.,TRBV6-6,TGTGCCAGCAGTGGAAACCGTGACAGGCCGGGGGGCTACACCTTC,CASSGNRDRPGGYTF
TRBJ2-7,.,TRBD2,TRBV2,TGTGCCAGCAGTGAAGGGGAGGGGGAGCAGTACTTC,CASSEGEGEQYF
TRBJ2-2,many,TRBD1,TRBV7-3,TGTGCCAGCACCGCGGGACAGGGGGTCACCGGGGAGCTGTTTTTT,CASTAGQGVTGELFF
TRBJ2-1,many,.,TRBV13,TGTGCCAGCAGCTTCGGTGGCGGCCACAATGAGCAGTTCTTC,CASSFGGGHNEQFF
TRBJ2-1,few,.,TRBV2,TGTGCCAGCAGTGAAGGGGGAGGAGTCAATGAGCAGTTCTTC,CASSEGGGVNEQFF
TRBJ1-4,.,.,TRBV7-9,TGTGCCAGCAGCATCTCGGGGGAAAAACTGTTTTTT,CASSISGEKLFF
TRBJ1-2,.,.,TRBV6-5,TGTGCCAGCAGTACTCAGCGAACCCCGGGACGAAACCTTGAAGGCTACACCTTC,CASSTQRTPGRNLEGYTF
TRBJ2-7,medium-sized,TRBD1,TRBV9,TGTGCCAGCAGCACCATTGGACAGGGTCCCCACGAGCAGTACTTC,CASSTIGQGPHEQYF
TRBJ2-2,.,TRBD2,TRBV20-1,TGCAGTGCTAGACGACCGGGACTAGCGGGAGTTGTCGGGGAGCTGTTTTTT,CSARRPGLAGVVGELFF
TRBJ2-1,once,.,TRBV20-1,TGCAGTGCATCCGAGCCGTCCGCATACAATGAGCAGTTCTTC,CSASEPSAYNEQFF
TRBJ2-2,medium-sized,.,TRBV11-3,TGTGCCAGCAGCTTGGGGGGCACCGGGGAGCTGTTTTTT,CASSLGGTGELFF
TRBJ2-1,many,.,TRBV9,TGTGCCAGCAGCGTAGGGGGTAGGAGGGAGCTTGAGCAGTTCTTC,CASSVGGRRELEQFF
TRBJ2-5,few,TRBD2,TRBV5-8,TGTGCCAGCACCAATCTAGCGGGAGGTGGAGAGACCCAGTACTTC,CASTNLAGGGETQYF
TRBJ1-6,once,.,TRBV2,TGTGCCAGCACCTCGGGGGGGACTTTCGGTTCACCCCTCCACTTT,CASTSGGTFGSPLHF